A selection of T cell receptor beta chains follows, all from one sample in a study of identical twins. TCRdb called the 5' RACE reads again in MiXCR, with one record for every CDR3 protein. Of a few hundred thousand distinct CDR3 sequences listed, 9.5% to 10% are singletons. The same data also went into a second study, on yellow fever vaccine responses in identical twins.

Specimen: PBMCs. The receptors were gathered from a woman younger than 35 in good health. The conserved cysteine and the conserved F or W are not part of the CDR3 here. The order of the fields is clone size, V gene, CDR3 protein. Size values are once, few and many counts, or a class for expanded clones, and some rows have none.

size: many; V: TRBV2; CDR3: ASSRGQGDGEQF
size: NA; V: TRBV7-6; CDR3: ASSFRFLETQY
size: NA; V: TRBV12-3/TRBV12-4; CDR3: ASSAPIRQNRDEQY
size: few; V: TRBV20-1; CDR3: SAPLQAGVGNEQF
size: many; V: TRBV3-1; CDR3: ASSQAPLTGLLYNEQF
size: NA; V: TRBV5-1; CDR3: ASSRGRDEQF
size: few; V: TRBV2; CDR3: ASSEFYGGTEEQY
size: few; V: TRBV7-2; CDR3: ASSLAPQGALGEQY
size: many; V: TRBV21-1; CDR3: ASETGTYEQY
size: few; V: TRBV9; CDR3: AGLTSGRSDEQF
size: many; V: TRBV19; CDR3: ASHWDNEQF
size: NA; V: TRBV20-1; CDR3: SARGAGTVFTDTQY
size: NA; V: TRBV4-3; CDR3: ASSQEAQVANYGYT
size: many; V: TRBV6-4; CDR3: ASSEISGQGADTQY
size: NA; V: TRBV12-3/TRBV12-4; CDR3: ASSQKSSYNSPLH
size: many; V: TRBV28; CDR3: ASGWADYEQY
size: few; V: TRBV15; CDR3: ATSRGDGINEQF
size: few; V: TRBV5-1; CDR3: ASSFAIPGVGSGELF
size: NA; V: TRBV9; CDR3: ASSAGLAGSSGELF
size: many; V: TRBV7-9; CDR3: ASSLSGHPY
size: NA; V: TRBV6-1; CDR3: ASSASGWGASSYEQY
size: many; V: TRBV5-1; CDR3: ASKLAGVPDTQY
size: many; V: TRBV12-3/TRBV12-4; CDR3: ASSSGTGVTGELF
size: NA; V: TRBV11-2; CDR3: ASSLRNTGSDTQY